The 8 T cell receptor beta chains below were found in one sample sequenced in a study of vaccination effects on CD4 cells after COVID-19. Assay used: immunoSEQ multiplex PCR; TCRdb lists only in-frame clones, some missing. The repertoire holds 20,000 to 30,000 clones, with approximately 80% as singletons. The antigens for these receptors are not known. Viral peptide pools were used in the ViraFEST assay to expand antigen-specific CD4+ T cells, and sequencing came afterward. Researchers isolated CD4+ T cells once about 11 days of culture had elapsed. None of these healthy vaccinees had been infected with SARS-CoV-2 before vaccination. This specimen was CD4+ T cells from PBMCs cultured with HCoV-NL63 spike peptides, taken before COVID-19 vaccination. The origin of the receptors is a human donor who received a COVID-19 vaccine.

The chain joins TRBV5-5 to TRBJ1-2; D is undetermined. CDR1 is SGHKS, CDR2 YYEKEE, per germline (reference sequence). The V end was cut by 6 bases, the J end by 3 bases, with 15 bases between. The CDR3 totals 14 residues. CDR3 bases: TGTGCCAGCAACCTGGTGGGGAATGACTATGGCTACACCTTC. Its translation: CASNLVGNDYGYTF.

The CDR3 coding sequence is TGTGCCAGCAGCCAAATGATGGCGGCTGGCTACACCTTC. Translation: CASSQMMAAGYTF. The rearrangement uses TRBV14 and TRBJ1-2; D not certain. The V end lost 2 bases, the J end lost 7 bases, and 11 bases lay between the germline ends. Germline loops: CDR1 SGHDN, CDR2 FVKESK. The CDR3 length is 13 residues.

The chain carries TRBV5-6 and TRBJ2-5; D is unresolved. CDR1 and CDR2 from the germline V gene are SGHDT and YYEEEE. The CDR3 is made up of 13 amino acids. Trimming took 0 bases from V and 7 from J, leaving 10 bases between them. The CDR3, as DNA: TGTGCCAGCAGCTTGGCGGCCCATGGGACCCAGTACTTC. Its protein is CASSLAAHGTQYF.

This clone has more than one count but fewer than ten. This chain uses TRBV14 with TRBJ2-2; 13 positions agree with TRBD2. The CDR3 totals 19 residues. Germline CDR1 SGHDN, CDR2 FVKESK. Unmatched junction bases numbered 11, after V lost 3 bases and J lost 4 bases. This CDR3 is CASSHRRGLAGHFTGELFF. CDR3 DNA sequence: TGTGCCAGCAGCCACCGAAGGGGACTAGCGGGACACTTCACCGGGGAGCTGTTTTTT. Using reference TRBV14 and TRBJ2-2 for the parts outside the CDR3, the full variable domain is EAGVTQFPSHSVIEKGQTVTLRCDPISGHDNLYWYRRVMGKEIKFLLHFVKESKQDESGMPNNRFLAERTGGTYSTLKVQPAELEDSGVYFCASSHRRGLAGHFTGELFFGEGSRLTVL.

V is TRBV28 and J is TRBJ1-2, with D unresolved. V lost 2 bases, J lost 2 bases, and 6 bases lay in between. This CDR3 is 13 amino acids long. Germline CDR1 MDHEN, CDR2 SYDVKM. The CDR3 protein is CASSLRRNYGYTF. CDR3 coding DNA: TGTGCCAGCAGTTTACGAAGAAACTATGGCTACACCTTC.

In nucleotides, the CDR3 is TGTGCCAGCAGCGTCGGGTCGGGGAGGGGCGAAAAACTGTTTTTT. Its protein is CASSVGSGRGEKLFF. V and J are TRBV9 and TRBJ1-4, with TRBD1 as a possible D gene (5 bases). This CDR3 contains 15 residues. With 2 bases removed from V and 8 bases from J, the gap between germline ends came to 16 bases. The germline V gene has CDR1 SGDLS and CDR2 YYNGEE.

The chain carries TRBV5-4 and TRBJ1-4, with no clear D. This CDR3 has 13 amino acids. Looked up from germline, CDR1 is SGHNT and CDR2 is YYREEE (reference sequence). Trimming pared 10 bases from V and 3 bases from J, leaving 13 bases between. CDR3 nucleotides: TGTGCCTCCGGGGTCTCGGCTAATGAAAAACTGTTTTTT. Its protein product is CASGVSANEKLFF.

The chain is built from TRBV6-5 and TRBJ1-5; 9 bases align to TRBD1. This CDR3 is built from 15 residues. Losses at the gene ends were 6 bases for V and 0 bases for J; bases not matched to a gene: 3. The germline CDR1 and CDR2 sequences are MNHEY and SVGAGI. The CDR3 region is CASSVQGASNQPQHF. In nucleotides, the CDR3 is TGTGCCAGCAGCGTACAGGGGGCTAGCAATCAGCCCCAGCATTTT.